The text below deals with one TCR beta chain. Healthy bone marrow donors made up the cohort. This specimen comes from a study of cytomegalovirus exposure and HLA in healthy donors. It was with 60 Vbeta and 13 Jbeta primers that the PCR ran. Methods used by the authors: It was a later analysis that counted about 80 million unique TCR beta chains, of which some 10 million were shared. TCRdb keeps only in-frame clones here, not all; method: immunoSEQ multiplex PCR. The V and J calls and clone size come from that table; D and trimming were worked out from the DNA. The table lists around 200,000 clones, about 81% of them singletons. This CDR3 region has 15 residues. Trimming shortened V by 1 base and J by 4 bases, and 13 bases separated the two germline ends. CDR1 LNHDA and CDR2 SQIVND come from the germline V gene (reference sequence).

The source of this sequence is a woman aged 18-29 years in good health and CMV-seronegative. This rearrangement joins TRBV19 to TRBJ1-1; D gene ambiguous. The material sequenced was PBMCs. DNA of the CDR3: TGTGCCAGTAGTATAGGCCCCTACGGTGCCACTGAAGCTTTCTTT. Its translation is CASSIGPYGATEAFF.